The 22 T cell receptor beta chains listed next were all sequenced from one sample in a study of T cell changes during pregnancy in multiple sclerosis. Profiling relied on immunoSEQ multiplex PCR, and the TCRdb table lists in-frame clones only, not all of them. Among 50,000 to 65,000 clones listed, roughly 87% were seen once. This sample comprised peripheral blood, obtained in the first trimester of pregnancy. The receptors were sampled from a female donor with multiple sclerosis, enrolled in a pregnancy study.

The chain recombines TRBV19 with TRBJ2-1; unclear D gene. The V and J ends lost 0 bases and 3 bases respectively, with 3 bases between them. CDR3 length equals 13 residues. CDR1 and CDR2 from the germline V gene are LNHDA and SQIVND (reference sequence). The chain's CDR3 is CASSIDLYNEQFF. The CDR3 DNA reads TGTGCCAGTAGTATAGATCTCTACAATGAGCAGTTCTTC.

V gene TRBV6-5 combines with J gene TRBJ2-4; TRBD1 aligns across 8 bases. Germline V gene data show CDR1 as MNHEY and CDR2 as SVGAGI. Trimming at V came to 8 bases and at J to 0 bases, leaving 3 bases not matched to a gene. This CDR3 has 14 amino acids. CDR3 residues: CASGTGLAKNIQYF. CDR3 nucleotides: TGTGCCAGCGGGACAGGTCTAGCCAAAAACATTCAGTACTTC.

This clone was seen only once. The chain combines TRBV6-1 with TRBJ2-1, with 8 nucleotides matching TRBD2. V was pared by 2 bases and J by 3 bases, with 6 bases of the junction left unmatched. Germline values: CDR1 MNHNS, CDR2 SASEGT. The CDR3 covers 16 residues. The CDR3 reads CASSESVAGIYNEQFF. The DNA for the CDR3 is TGTGCCAGCAGTGAATCAGTAGCGGGGATCTACAATGAGCAGTTCTTC.

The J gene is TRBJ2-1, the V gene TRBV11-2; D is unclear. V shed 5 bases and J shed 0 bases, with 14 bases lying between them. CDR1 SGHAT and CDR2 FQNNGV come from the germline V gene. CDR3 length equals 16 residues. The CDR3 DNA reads TGTGCCAGCAGCCCCCGACTCCGATTCTCCTACAATGAGCAGTTCTTC. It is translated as CASSPRLRFSYNEQFF.

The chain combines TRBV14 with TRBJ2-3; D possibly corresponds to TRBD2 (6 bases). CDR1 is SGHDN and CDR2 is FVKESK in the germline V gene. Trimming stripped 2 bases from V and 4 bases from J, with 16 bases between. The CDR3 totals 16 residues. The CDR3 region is CASSQKFRELADTQYF. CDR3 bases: TGTGCCAGCAGCCAAAAATTTCGGGAGCTCGCAGATACGCAGTATTTT. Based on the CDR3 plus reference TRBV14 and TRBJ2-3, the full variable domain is EAGVTQFPSHSVIEKGQTVTLRCDPISGHDNLYWYRRVMGKEIKFLLHFVKESKQDESGMPNNRFLAERTGGTYSTLKVQPAELEDSGVYFCASSQKFRELADTQYFGPGTRLTVL.

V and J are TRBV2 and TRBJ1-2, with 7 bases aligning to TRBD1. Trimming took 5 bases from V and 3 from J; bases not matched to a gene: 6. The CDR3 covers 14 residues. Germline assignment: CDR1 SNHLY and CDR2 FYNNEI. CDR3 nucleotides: TGTGCCAGCAGTCGGGACAGACAGGACTATGGCTACACCTTC. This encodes CASSRDRQDYGYTF.

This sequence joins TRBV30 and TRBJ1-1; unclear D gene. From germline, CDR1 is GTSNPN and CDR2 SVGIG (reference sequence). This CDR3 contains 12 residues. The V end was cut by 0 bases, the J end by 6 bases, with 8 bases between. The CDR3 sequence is CAWSVSVAEAFF. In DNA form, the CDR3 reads TGTGCCTGGAGTGTCTCGGTAGCTGAAGCTTTCTTT.

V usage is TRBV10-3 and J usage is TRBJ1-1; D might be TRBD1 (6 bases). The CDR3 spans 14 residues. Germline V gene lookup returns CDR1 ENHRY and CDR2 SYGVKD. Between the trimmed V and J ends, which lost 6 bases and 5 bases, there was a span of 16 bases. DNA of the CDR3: TGTGCCATCAGGGGGCTCACAGGGAATACTGAAGCTTTCTTT. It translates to CAIRGLTGNTEAFF.

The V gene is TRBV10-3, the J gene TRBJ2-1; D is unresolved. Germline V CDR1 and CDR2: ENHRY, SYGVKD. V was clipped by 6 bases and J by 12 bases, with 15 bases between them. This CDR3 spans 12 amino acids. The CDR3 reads CAIRVRPKGQFF. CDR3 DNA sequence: TGTGCCATCAGGGTCAGGCCCAAAGGGCAGTTCTTC.

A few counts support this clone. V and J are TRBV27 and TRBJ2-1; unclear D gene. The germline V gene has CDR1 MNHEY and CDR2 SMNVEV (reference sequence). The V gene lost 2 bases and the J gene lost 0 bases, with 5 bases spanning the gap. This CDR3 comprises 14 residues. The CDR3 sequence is CASSLANSYNEQFF. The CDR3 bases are TGTGCCAGCAGTTTAGCGAACTCCTACAATGAGCAGTTCTTC.

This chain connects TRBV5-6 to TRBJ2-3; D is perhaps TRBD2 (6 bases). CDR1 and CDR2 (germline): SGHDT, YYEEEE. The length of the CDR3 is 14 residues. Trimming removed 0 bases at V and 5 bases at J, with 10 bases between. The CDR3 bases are TGTGCCAGCAGCTTGGACCTGGGGGGAGATACGCAGTATTTT. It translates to CASSLDLGGDTQYF. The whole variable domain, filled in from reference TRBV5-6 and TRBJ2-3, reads DAGVTQSPTHLIKTRGQQVTLRCSPKSGHDTVSWYQQALGQGPQFIFQYYEEEERQRGNFPDRFSGHQFPNYSSELNVNALLLGDSALYLCASSLDLGGDTQYFGPGTRLTVL.

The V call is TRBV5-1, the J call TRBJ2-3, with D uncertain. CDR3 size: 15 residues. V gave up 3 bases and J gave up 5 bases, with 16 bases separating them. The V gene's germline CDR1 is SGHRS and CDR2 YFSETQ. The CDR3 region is CASSWPLGTGDTQYF. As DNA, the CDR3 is TGCGCCAGCAGCTGGCCCCTCGGAACGGGAGATACGCAGTATTTT. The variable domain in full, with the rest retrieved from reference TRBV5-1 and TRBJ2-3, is KAGVTQTPRYLIKTRGQQVTLSCSPISGHRSVSWYQQTPGQGLQFLFEYFSETQRNKGNFPGRFSGRQFSNSRSEMNVSTLELGDSALYLCASSWPLGTGDTQYFGPGTRLTVL.

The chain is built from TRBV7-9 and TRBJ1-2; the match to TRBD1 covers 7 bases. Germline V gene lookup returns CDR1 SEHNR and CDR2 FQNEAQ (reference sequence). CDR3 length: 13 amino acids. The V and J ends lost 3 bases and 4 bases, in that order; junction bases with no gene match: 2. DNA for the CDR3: TGTGCCAGCAGCTTCGGACAGGCCTATGGCTACACCTTC. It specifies CASSFGQAYGYTF.

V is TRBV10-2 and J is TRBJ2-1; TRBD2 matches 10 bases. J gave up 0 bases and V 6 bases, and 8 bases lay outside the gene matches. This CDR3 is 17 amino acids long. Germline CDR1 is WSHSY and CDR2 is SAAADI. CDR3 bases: TGCGCCAGCAGCCGGACTAGCGGCAAAAGCTCCTACAATGAGCAGTTCTTC. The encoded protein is CASSRTSGKSSYNEQFF.

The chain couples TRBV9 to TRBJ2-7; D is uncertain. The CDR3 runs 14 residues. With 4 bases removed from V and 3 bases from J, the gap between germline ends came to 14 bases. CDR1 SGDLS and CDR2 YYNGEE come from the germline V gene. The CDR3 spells CASSPENSRYEQYF. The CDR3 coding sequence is TGTGCCAGCAGCCCCGAGAATTCTCGCTACGAGCAGTACTTC.

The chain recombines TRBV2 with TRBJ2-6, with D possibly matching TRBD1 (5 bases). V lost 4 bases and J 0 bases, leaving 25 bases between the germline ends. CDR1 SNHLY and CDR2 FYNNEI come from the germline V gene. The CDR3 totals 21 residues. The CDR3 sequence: CASSVLVLTDISNSGANVLTF. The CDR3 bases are TGTGCCAGCAGTGTCTTGGTGTTGACGGACATCTCCAACTCTGGGGCCAACGTCCTGACTTTC.

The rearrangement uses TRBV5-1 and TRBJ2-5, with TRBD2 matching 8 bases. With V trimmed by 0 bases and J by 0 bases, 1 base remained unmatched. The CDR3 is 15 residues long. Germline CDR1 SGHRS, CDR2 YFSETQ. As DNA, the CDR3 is TGCGCCAGCAGCTTGGCTAGCGGGTACCAAGAGACCCAGTACTTC. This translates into CASSLASGYQETQYF.

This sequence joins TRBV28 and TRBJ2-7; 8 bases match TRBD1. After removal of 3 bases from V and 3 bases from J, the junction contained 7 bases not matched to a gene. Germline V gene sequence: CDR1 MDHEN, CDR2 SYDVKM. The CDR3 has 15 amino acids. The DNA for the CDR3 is TGTGCCAGCAGTTTCCCAGGGGGCGAGTACTACGAGCAGTACTTC. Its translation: CASSFPGGEYYEQYF. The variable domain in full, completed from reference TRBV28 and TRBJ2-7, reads DVKVTQSSRYLVKRTGEKVFLECVQDMDHENMFWYRQDPGLGLRLIYFSYDVKMKEKGDIPEGYSVSREKKERFSLILESASTNQTSMYLCASSFPGGEYYEQYFGPGTRLTVT.

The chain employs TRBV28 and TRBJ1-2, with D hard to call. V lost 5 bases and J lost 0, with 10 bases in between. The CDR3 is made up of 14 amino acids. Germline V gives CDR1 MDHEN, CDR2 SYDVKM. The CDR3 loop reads CASSLGPTNYGYTF. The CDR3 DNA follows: TGTGCCAGCAGTCTAGGCCCTACTAACTATGGCTACACCTTC.

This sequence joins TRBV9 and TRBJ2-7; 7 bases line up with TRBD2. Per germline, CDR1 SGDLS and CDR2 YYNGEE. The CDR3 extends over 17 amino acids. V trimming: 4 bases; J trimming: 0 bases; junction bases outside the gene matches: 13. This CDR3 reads CASSPRLAGTSSYEQYF. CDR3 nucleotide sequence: TGTGCCAGCAGCCCTAGGTTAGCGGGCACAAGCTCCTACGAGCAGTACTTC. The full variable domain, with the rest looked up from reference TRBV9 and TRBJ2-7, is DSGVTQTPKHLITATGQRVTLRCSPRSGDLSVYWYQQSLDQGLQFLIQYYNGEERAKGNILERFSAQQFPDLHSELNLSSLELGDSALYFCASSPRLAGTSSYEQYFGPGTRLTVT.

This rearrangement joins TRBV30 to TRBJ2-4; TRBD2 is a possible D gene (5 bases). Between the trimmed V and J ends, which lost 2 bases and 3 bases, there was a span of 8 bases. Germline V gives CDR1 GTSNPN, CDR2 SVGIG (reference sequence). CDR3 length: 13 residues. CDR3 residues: CAWSSGSKNIQYF. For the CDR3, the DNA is TGTGCCTGGAGTTCGGGGAGCAAAAACATTCAGTACTTC.

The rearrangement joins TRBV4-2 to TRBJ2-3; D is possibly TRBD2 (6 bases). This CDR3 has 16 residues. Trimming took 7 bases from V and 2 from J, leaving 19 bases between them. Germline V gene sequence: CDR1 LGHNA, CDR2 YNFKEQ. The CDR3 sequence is CASTPNLAPHTDTQYF. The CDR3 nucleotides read TGTGCCAGCACCCCAAACCTAGCGCCACACACAGATACGCAGTATTTT.